Each of the 24 T cell receptor beta chains below was sequenced from the same sample in a study of T cells in Graves' hyperthyroidism and ophthalmopathy. TCR beta CDR3 regions were amplified from RNA transcripts. HTBI primers were the set used in a first-round RT-PCR of the TCR CDR3. MiXCR, applied by TCRdb to the multiplex PCR reads, yields one record per CDR3 protein. The sample shows approximately 530,000 distinct CDR3 sequences, 20% of them seen only once. Sequenced sample: blood. The source is a man between 35 and 55 years old with Graves' ophthalmopathy.

This clonotype has ten or more counts. The chain is built from TRBV12-3 or TRBV12-4 and TRBJ1-2; TRBD1 matches 7 bases. Trimming cost V 4 bases and J 8 bases; bases outside gene matches: 4. CDR3 length: 12 amino acids. The CDR3 loop is CASSSGTVGYTF. The CDR3 coding sequence is TGTGCCAGCAGTTCCGGGACAGTCGGCTACACCTTC.

The gene calls are TRBV12-3 or TRBV12-4 and TRBJ1-5, with D perhaps matching TRBD1 (5 bases). The CDR3 runs 15 residues. V was shortened by 1 base and J by 7 bases, with 14 bases between the two germline ends. CDR3 coding DNA: TGTGCCAGCAGTTTAGTGGGTACAGGCCGGCAGCCCCAGCATTTT. This gives the protein CASSLVGTGRQPQHF.

This clonotype was picked up a small number of times. The J gene is TRBJ1-4, the V gene TRBV27; TRBD1 might be the D (6 bases). Germline values: CDR1 MNHEY, CDR2 SMNVEV (reference sequence). Trimming took 4 bases from V and 5 from J, leaving 20 bases between them. The CDR3 has 17 residues. The CDR3 loop reads CASSSARGAPLNEKLFF. The CDR3 nucleotides are TGTGCCAGCAGTTCTGCCAGGGGAGCACCCTTAAATGAAAAACTGTTTTTT.

This clonotype was detected only a few times. This chain links TRBV7-9 with TRBJ2-1, with D possibly matching TRBD2 (6 bases). Germline CDR1 reads SEHNR; CDR2 reads FQNEAQ (reference sequence). The CDR3 runs 13 residues. With 5 bases removed from V and 7 bases from J, the gap between germline ends came to 12 bases. As DNA, the CDR3 is TGTGCCAGCAGCGGTCGACTAGAAAATGAGCAGTTCTTC. Translation: CASSGRLENEQFF. Full variable domain (remainder filled in from reference TRBV7-9 and TRBJ2-1): DTGVSQNPRHKITKRGQNVTFRCDPISEHNRLYWYRQTLGQGPEFLTYFQNEAQLEKSRLLSDRFSAERPKGSFSTLEIQRTEQGDSAMYLCASSGRLENEQFFGPGTRLTVL.

The rearrangement links TRBV12-3 or TRBV12-4 to TRBJ2-2, with 12 bases fitting TRBD2. The junction had 8 bases not matched to a gene; V was cut back by 5 bases and J by 4 bases. The CDR3 consists of 17 residues. For the CDR3, the DNA is TGTGCCAGCAGTCCCGGACTAGCGGGGATTCTCACCGGGGAGCTGTTTTTT. As protein: CASSPGLAGILTGELFF.

This clonotype has only a few counts. At one end, the junction sequence differs from germline, possibly due to a read error. This chain joins TRBV14 and TRBJ2-2; 11 bases align to TRBD2. Germline assignment: CDR1 SGHDN and CDR2 FVKESK. CDR3 length equals 17 residues. CDR3 sequence reads: CASSQELAGADTGGLFF. CDR3 sequence (DNA): TGTGCCAGCAGCCAAGAACTAGCGGGGGCCGACACCGGGGGGCTGTTTTTT. The full variable domain, rest sourced from reference TRBV14 and TRBJ2-2, is EAGVTQFPSHSVIEKGQTVTLRCDPISGHDNLYWYRRVMGKEIKFLLHFVKESKQDESGMPNNRFLAERTGGTYSTLKVQPAELEDSGVYFCASSQELAGADTGGLFFGEGSRLTVL.

The chain couples TRBV20-1 to TRBJ2-3; TRBD2 matches 14 bases. The CDR3 totals 18 residues. Germline trimming cut 0 bases from V and 2 bases from J; bases unmatched to any gene: 7. Looked up from germline, CDR1 is DFQATT and CDR2 is SNEGSKA (reference sequence). The CDR3 loop reads CSARDRLAGGPVTDTQYF. CDR3 DNA sequence: TGCAGTGCTAGAGATAGACTAGCGGGAGGGCCCGTCACAGATACGCAGTATTTT.

The chain links TRBV28 to TRBJ1-2, with 9 bases matching TRBD1. This CDR3 is 20 amino acids long. Germline CDR1 reads MDHEN; CDR2 reads SYDVKM. Trimming removed 5 bases from V and 4 bases from J; junction bases left unmatched: 23. Here the CDR3 DNA reads TGTGCCAGCAGTCCGGGGGGCCTCCCGGGACAGGGTGTGGGGAGCTATGGCTACACCTTC. Translating it yields CASSPGGLPGQGVGSYGYTF.

The CDR3 nucleotides read TGTGCCAGCAGCCATTATATCGGACAGGCGTTGTGGTCACCCCTCCACTTT. Its translation is CASSHYIGQALWSPLHF. The chain carries TRBV14 and TRBJ1-6, with 7 nucleotides matching TRBD1. CDR1 is SGHDN and CDR2 is FVKESK in the germline V gene. After removal of 3 bases from V and 10 bases from J, the junction contained 15 bases not matched to a gene. This CDR3 comprises 17 residues.

This clonotype appeared a few times. V gene TRBV3-1 combines with J gene TRBJ1-5; TRBD1 might be the D (5 bases). This CDR3 region has 12 residues. Trimming removed 4 bases at V and 6 bases at J, with 7 bases between. Germline CDR1 and CDR2: LGHDT and YNNKEL (reference sequence). CDR3 sequence: CASSPQGQPQHF. The DNA of the CDR3 is TGTGCCAGCAGCCCCCAGGGTCAGCCCCAGCATTTT.

This clonotype was found many times. This chain connects TRBV6-1 to TRBJ2-3, with 16 nucleotides matching TRBD2. Germline V lookup: CDR1 MNHNS, CDR2 SASEGT. Trimming took 5 bases from V and 7 from J; bases not matched to a gene: 6. This CDR3 contains 16 residues. CDR3 DNA: TGTGCCAGCAGTTCCAAGGGACTAGCGGGAGGGTATACGCAGTATTTT. Its translation: CASSSKGLAGGYTQYF.

The table lists this clonotype with a few counts. The J gene is TRBJ2-2, the V gene TRBV9; 9 positions agree with TRBD1. Germline trimming cut 3 bases from V and 4 bases from J; bases unmatched to any gene: 13. CDR1 is SGDLS and CDR2 is YYNGEE in the germline V gene. This CDR3 comprises 18 residues. CDR3 sequence reads: CASSANPSGTGITGELFF. In DNA form, the CDR3 reads TGTGCCAGCAGCGCTAACCCCTCCGGGACAGGGATCACCGGGGAGCTGTTTTTT.

This clonotype was seen at least ten times. V gene TRBV11-3 combines with J gene TRBJ2-2, with D maybe TRBD1 (6 bases). Trimming cost V 6 bases and J 4 bases, with 9 bases left between them. This CDR3 contains 13 residues. Looked up from germline, CDR1 is SGHNT and CDR2 is YENEEA. The CDR3 DNA reads TGTGCCAGCAGTCGGGACACCACCGGGGAGCTGTTTTTT. Translated: CASSRDTTGELFF.

In this sample, this clonotype turned up many times. The chain has TRBV7-9 and TRBJ1-2; the D is unclear. V was trimmed by 9 bases and J by 8 bases, leaving 7 bases between them. The CDR3 length is 9 residues. Germline V lookup: CDR1 SEHNR, CDR2 FQNEAQ (reference sequence). CDR3 in DNA: TGTGCCAGTGGTATGGGCTACACCTTC. Its translation is CASGMGYTF.

V is TRBV6-5 and J is TRBJ1-4; 8 bases line up with TRBD1. V was pared by 4 bases and J by 3 bases, with 10 bases of the junction left unmatched. This CDR3 spans 17 amino acids. The germline CDR1 and CDR2 sequences are MNHEY and SVGAGI. CDR3 in DNA: TGTGCCAGCAGTTTCCGGACAGGGAAGACAGCTAATGAAAAACTGTTTTTT. It codes for CASSFRTGKTANEKLFF.

V is TRBV2 and J is TRBJ1-5; no definite D call. The germline V and J ends were trimmed by 6 bases and 3 bases, with 6 bases remaining between them. CDR3 size: 12 residues. The germline gives CDR1 SNHLY, CDR2 FYNNEI. CDR3 DNA sequence: TGTGCCAGCAGCACGGCCAATCAGCCCCAGCATTTT. Translation: CASSTANQPQHF.

This clonotype was observed many times. The chain uses TRBV5-1 and TRBJ2-7, with D tentatively TRBD1 (5 bases). V lost 4 bases and J lost 4, with 15 bases in between. Germline assignment: CDR1 SGHRS and CDR2 YFSETQ. The CDR3 contains 14 residues. The CDR3 reads CASSPGLGVYEQYF. DNA for the CDR3: TGCGCCAGCAGCCCCGGATTAGGGGTTTACGAGCAGTACTTC. Variable domain in full (rest from reference TRBV5-1 and TRBJ2-7): KAGVTQTPRYLIKTRGQQVTLSCSPISGHRSVSWYQQTPGQGLQFLFEYFSETQRNKGNFPGRFSGRQFSNSRSEMNVSTLELGDSALYLCASSPGLGVYEQYFGPGTRLTVT.

This clonotype has a handful of counts. The gene calls are TRBV11-2 and TRBJ1-1, with TRBD1 as a possible D gene (6 bases). The V end was cut by 7 bases, the J end by 4 bases, with 13 bases between. There are 13 residues in the CDR3. Germline V gene data show CDR1 as SGHAT and CDR2 as FQNNGV. CDR3 sequence: CASTVGGGTEAFF. CDR3 DNA: TGTGCCAGCACCGTAGGGGGTGGCACTGAAGCTTTCTTT.

This clonotype showed up many times. V usage is TRBV2 and J usage is TRBJ2-2; TRBD1 is a possible D gene (6 bases). Per germline, CDR1 SNHLY and CDR2 FYNNEI. The CDR3 is 15 residues long. Deletions cut 8 bases from V and 1 base from J, with 14 bases between. Written as DNA, the CDR3 is TGTGCCAGCCAACCGAGGACAGTGAACACCGGGGAGCTGTTTTTT. Protein product: CASQPRTVNTGELFF.

This clonotype has more than one count but fewer than ten. The chain is built from TRBV20-1 and TRBJ2-7; 7 bases align to TRBD2. Germline V gene sequence: CDR1 DFQATT, CDR2 SNEGSKA (reference sequence). The CDR3 is 11 residues long. J was trimmed by 6 bases and V by 6 bases; bases with no gene match: 5. The CDR3 nucleotides read TGCAGTGCCGCCTCTAGCGGCGAGCAGTACTTC. It specifies CSAASSGEQYF.

The chain employs TRBV7-2 and TRBJ1-4; 7 nucleotides match TRBD1. V shed 6 bases, J shed 7 bases, and the junction held 14 bases outside the gene matches. The CDR3 covers 16 residues. Germline V gene sequence: CDR1 SGHTA, CDR2 FQGNSA. The CDR3 nucleotides read TGTGCCAGCAGTTTACACAGGGACAGCCGGGGTGAAAAACTGTTTTTT. This codes for CASSLHRDSRGEKLFF.

This clonotype was observed at least ten times. The chain uses TRBV13 and TRBJ2-2; D remains unclear. Per the germline V gene, CDR1 is PRHDT and CDR2 is FYEKMQ (reference sequence). The CDR3 totals 12 residues. V was trimmed by 5 bases and J by 7 bases, leaving 8 bases between them. In nucleotides, the CDR3 is TGTGCCAGCAGCACCCAGGACGGGGAGCTGTTTTTT. Protein: CASSTQDGELFF.

This clonotype was counted only a few times. This sequence joins TRBV7-2 and TRBJ2-5; 12 nucleotides align to TRBD2. CDR3 length: 17 amino acids. The V and J ends lost 3 bases and 3 bases, in that order; junction bases with no gene match: 8. In germline, CDR1 is SGHTA, CDR2 FQGNSA. This CDR3 is CASSFPRLAGEEETQYF. Here the CDR3 DNA reads TGTGCCAGCAGCTTCCCTAGACTAGCGGGAGAGGAAGAGACCCAGTACTTC.

The chain recombines TRBV20-1 with TRBJ2-3, with TRBD1 identical over 8 bases. The CDR3 sequence is 15 residues long. Germline CDR1 reads DFQATT; CDR2 reads SNEGSKA (reference sequence). V shed 4 bases, J shed 0 bases, and the junction held 6 bases outside the gene matches. The CDR3 loop is CSATGGWSSTDTQYF. The CDR3 DNA reads as TGCAGTGCTACAGGGGGCTGGTCTAGCACAGATACGCAGTATTTT.